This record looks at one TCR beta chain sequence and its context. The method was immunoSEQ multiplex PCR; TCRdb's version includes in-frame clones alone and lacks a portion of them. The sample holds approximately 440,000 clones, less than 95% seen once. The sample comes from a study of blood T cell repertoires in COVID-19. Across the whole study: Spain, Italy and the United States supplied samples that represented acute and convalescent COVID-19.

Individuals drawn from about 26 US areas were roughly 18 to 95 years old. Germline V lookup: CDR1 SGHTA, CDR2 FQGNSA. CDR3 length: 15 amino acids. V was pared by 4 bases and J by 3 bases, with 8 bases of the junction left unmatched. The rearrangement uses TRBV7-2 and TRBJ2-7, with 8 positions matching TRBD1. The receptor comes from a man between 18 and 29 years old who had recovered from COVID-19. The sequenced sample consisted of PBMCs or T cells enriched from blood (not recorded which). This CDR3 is CASSSPTGAHYEQYF. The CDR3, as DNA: TGTGCCAGCAGCTCCCCGACAGGGGCTCACTACGAGCAGTACTTC.